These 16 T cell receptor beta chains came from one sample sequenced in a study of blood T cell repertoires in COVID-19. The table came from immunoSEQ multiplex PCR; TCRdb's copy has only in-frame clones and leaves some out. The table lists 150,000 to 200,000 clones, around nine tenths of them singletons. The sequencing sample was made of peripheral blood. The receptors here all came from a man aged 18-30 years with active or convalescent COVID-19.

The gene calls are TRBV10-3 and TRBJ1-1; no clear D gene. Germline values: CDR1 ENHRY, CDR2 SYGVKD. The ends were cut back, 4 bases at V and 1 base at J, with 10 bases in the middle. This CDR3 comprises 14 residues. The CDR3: CAISVSSGNTEAFF. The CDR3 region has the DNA TGTGCCATCAGTGTATCGTCGGGGAACACTGAAGCTTTCTTT.

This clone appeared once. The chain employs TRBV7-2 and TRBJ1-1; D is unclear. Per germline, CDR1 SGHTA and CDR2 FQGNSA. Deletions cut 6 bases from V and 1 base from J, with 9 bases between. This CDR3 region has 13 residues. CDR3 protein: CASSSNRNTEAFF. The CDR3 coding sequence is TGTGCCAGCAGTTCCAACAGGAACACTGAAGCTTTCTTT.

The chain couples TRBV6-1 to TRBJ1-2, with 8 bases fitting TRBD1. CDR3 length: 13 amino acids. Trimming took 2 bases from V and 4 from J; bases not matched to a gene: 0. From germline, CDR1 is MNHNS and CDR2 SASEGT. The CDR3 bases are TGTGCCAGCAGTGAAACAGGGGGCTATGGCTACACCTTC. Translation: CASSETGGYGYTF.

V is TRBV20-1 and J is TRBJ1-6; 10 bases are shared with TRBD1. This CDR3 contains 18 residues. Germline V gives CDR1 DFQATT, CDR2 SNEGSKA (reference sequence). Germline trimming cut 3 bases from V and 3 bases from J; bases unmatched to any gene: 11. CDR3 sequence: CSASFVGQGSDYNSPLHF. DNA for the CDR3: TGCAGTGCTAGTTTTGTGGGACAGGGGAGCGACTATAATTCACCCCTCCACTTT.

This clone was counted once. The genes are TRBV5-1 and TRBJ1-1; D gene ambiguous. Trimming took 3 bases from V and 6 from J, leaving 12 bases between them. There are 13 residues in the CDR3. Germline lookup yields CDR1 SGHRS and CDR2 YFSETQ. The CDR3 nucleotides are TGCGCCAGCAGCTCGTTACAGCGGCCTGAAGCTTTCTTT. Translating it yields CASSSLQRPEAFF. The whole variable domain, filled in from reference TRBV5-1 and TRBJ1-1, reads KAGVTQTPRYLIKTRGQQVTLSCSPISGHRSVSWYQQTPGQGLQFLFEYFSETQRNKGNFPGRFSGRQFSNSRSEMNVSTLELGDSALYLCASSSLQRPEAFFGQGTRLTVV.

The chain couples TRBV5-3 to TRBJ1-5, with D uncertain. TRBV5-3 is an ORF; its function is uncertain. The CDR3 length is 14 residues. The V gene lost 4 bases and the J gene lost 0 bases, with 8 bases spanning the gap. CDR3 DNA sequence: TGTGCCAGAAGCCCGCGATATAGCAATCAGCCCCAGCATTTT. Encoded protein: CARSPRYSNQPQHF.

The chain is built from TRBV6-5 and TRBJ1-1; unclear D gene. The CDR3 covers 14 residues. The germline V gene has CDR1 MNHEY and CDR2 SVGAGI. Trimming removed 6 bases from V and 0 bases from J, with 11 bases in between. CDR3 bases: TGTGCCAGCAGCTACAGAGACTTGAACACTGAAGCTTTCTTT. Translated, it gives CASSYRDLNTEAFF.

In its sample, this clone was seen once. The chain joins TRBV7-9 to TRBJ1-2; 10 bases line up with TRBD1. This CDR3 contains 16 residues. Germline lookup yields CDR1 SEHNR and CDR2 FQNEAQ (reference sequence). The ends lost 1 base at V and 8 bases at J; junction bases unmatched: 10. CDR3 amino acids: CASSLETTGGRRGYTF. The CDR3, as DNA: TGTGCCAGCAGCTTAGAGACGACAGGGGGCCGGAGGGGCTACACCTTC.

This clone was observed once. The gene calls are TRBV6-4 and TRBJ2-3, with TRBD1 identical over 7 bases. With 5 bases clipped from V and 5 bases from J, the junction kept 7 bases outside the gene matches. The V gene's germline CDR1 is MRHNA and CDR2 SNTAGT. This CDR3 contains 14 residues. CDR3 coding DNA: TGTGCCAGCAGTCCCGAGGGACAGAGAGATACGCAGTATTTT. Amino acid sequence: CASSPEGQRDTQYF.

CDR3 region: CASSVVTTGLVYYEQYF. The DNA for the CDR3 is TGTGCCAGCAGCGTAGTAACCACGGGACTGGTATACTACGAGCAGTACTTC. The chain is built from TRBV9 and TRBJ2-7, with D perhaps matching TRBD2 (6 bases). V was pared by 0 bases and J by 3 bases, with 19 bases between. From germline, CDR1 is SGDLS and CDR2 YYNGEE. This CDR3 region has 17 residues.

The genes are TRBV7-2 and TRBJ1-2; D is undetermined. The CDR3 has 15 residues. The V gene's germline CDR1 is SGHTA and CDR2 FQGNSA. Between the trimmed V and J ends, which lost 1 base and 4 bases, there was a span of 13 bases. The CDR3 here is CASSLDHSRSYGYTF. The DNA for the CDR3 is TGTGCCAGCAGCTTAGACCATAGTCGAAGCTATGGCTACACCTTC. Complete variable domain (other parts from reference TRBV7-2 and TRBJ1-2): GAGVSQSPSNKVTEKGKDVELRCDPISGHTALYWYRQSLGQGLEFLIYFQGNSAPDKSGLPSDRFSAERTGGSVSTLTIQRTQQEDSAVYLCASSLDHSRSYGYTFGSGTRLTVV.

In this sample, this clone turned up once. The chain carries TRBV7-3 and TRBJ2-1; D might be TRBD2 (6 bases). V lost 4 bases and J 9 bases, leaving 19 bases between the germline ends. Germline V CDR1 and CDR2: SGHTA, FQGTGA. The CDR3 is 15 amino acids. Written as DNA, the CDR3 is TGTGCCAGCAGCTCCCCGGGGTCACTAGCCGGTGAGCAGTTCTTC. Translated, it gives CASSSPGSLAGEQFF. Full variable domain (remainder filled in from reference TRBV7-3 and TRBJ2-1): GAGVSQTPSNKVTEKGKYVELRCDPISGHTALYWYRQSLGQGPEFLIYFQGTGAADDSGLPNDRFFAVRPEGSVSTLKIQRTERGDSAVYLCASSSPGSLAGEQFFGPGTRLTVL.

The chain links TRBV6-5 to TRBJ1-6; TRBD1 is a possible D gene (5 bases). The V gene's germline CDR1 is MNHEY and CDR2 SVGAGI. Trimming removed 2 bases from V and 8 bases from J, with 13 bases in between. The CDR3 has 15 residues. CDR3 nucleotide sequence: TGTGCCAGCAGTTACAGCGGGACGGAATATTCACCCCTCCACTTT. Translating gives CASSYSGTEYSPLHF.

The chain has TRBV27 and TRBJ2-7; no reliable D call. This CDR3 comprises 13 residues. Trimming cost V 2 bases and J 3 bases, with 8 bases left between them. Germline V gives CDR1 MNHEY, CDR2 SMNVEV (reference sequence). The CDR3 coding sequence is TGTGCCAGCAGTTTAAACAGATACTACGAGCAGTACTTC. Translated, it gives CASSLNRYYEQYF.

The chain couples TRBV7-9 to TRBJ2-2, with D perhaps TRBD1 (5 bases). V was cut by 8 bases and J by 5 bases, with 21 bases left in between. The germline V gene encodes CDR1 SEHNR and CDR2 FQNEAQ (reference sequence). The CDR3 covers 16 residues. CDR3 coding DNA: TGTGCCAGCTGGAACCAGGGTTATGTTGGAACCGGGGAGCTGTTTTTT. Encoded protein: CASWNQGYVGTGELFF.

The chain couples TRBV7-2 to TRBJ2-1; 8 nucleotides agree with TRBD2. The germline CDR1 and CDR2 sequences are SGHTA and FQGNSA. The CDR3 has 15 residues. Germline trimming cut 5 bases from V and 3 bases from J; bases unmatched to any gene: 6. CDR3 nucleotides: TGTGCCAGCAGCCCGAGCGGGGGCCTCTACAATGAGCAGTTCTTC. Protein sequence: CASSPSGGLYNEQFF.